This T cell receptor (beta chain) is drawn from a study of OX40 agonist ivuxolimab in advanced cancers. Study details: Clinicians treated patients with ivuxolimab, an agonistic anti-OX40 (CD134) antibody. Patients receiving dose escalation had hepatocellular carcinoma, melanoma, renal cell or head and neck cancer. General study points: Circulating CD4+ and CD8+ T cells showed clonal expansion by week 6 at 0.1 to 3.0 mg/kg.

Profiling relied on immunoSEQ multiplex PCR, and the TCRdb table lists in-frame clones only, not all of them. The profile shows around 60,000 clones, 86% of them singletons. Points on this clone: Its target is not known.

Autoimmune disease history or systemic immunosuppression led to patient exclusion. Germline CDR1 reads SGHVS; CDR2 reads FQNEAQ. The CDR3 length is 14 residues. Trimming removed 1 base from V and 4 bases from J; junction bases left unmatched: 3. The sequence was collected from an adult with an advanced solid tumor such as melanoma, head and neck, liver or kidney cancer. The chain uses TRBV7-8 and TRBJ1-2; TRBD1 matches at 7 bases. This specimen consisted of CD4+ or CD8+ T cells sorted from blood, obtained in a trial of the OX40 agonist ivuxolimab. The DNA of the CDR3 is TGTGCCAGCAGCTTAGGACAGGGAGTCTATGGCTACACCTTC. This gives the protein CASSLGQGVYGYTF.